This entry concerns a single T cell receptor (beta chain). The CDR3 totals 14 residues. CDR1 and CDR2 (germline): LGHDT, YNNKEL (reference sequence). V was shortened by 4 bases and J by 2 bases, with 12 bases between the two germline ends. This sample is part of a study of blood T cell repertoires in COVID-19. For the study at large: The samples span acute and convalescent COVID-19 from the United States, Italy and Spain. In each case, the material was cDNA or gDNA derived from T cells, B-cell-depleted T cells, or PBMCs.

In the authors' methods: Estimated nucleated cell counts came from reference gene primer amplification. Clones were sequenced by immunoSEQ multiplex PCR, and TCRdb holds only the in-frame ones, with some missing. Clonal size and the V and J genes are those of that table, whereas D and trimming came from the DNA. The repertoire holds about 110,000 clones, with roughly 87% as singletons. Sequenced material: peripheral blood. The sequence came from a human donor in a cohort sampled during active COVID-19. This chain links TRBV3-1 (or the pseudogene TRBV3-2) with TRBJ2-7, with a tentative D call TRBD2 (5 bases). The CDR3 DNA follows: TGTGCCAGCAGCCCTAGCTGGGTACCCTACGAGCAGTACTTC. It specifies CASSPSWVPYEQYF.